Presented here are 26 T cell receptor beta chains from one specimen sequenced in a study of T cells in localized non-small cell lung cancer (dated by TCRdb to the early 2020s). Libraries were built with the immunoSEQ multiplex PCR assay. TCRdb carries this immuneACCESS record with in-frame sequences only. Its versions omit some clonotypes, under half of them owing to an unresolved V gene in the studies checked, with the rest unexplained. The sample table holds around 36,000 clones, of which 81% were seen once. The ten largest clones add up to under 8% of the sample. Sequencing used peripheral blood mononuclear cells, obtained before any cancer treatment. The receptors derive from a male donor aged 60 or older with stage II lung adenocarcinoma.

V usage is TRBV6-5 and J usage is TRBJ2-7, with 9 bases lining up with TRBD1. J gave up 4 bases and V 10 bases, and 11 bases lay outside the gene matches. Germline values: CDR1 MNHEY, CDR2 SVGAGI. This CDR3 contains 14 residues. The CDR3 DNA reads TGTGCCATCGCCCCCCGGGACAGGGTTTACGAGCAGTACTTC. Its protein is CAIAPRDRVYEQYF.

The genes are TRBV7-2 and TRBJ1-1, with D unclear. CDR1 is SGHTA, CDR2 FQGNSA, per germline. The germline V and J ends were trimmed by 0 bases and 5 bases, with 7 bases remaining between them. This CDR3 is built from 13 residues. CDR3 nucleotide sequence: TGTGCCAGCAGCTTAGCAAGAGGAACTGAAGCTTTCTTT. As protein: CASSLARGTEAFF.

This clone was seen a few times. This chain links TRBV11-2 with TRBJ2-5; 12 nucleotides align to TRBD2. Losses at the gene ends were 4 bases for V and 7 bases for J; bases not matched to a gene: 7. CDR1 SGHAT and CDR2 FQNNGV come from the germline V gene. CDR3 length equals 15 residues. The CDR3 DNA is TGTGCCAGCAGCTCTCTAGCGGGAGGGCCGGGGACCCAGTACTTC. It codes for CASSSLAGGPGTQYF.

The chain has TRBV18 and TRBJ2-2, with D perhaps TRBD2 (6 bases). CDR1 and CDR2 (germline): KGHSH, LQKENI. This CDR3 contains 14 residues. The V end was cut by 6 bases, the J end by 5 bases, with 13 bases between. The CDR3 sequence is CASSPLAGTGELFF. CDR3 DNA sequence: TGTGCCAGCTCCCCCCTGGCGGGGACCGGGGAGCTGTTTTTT.

This clone was recorded once. The chain uses TRBV18 and TRBJ1-1; D gene ambiguous. This CDR3 has 13 amino acids. Germline V CDR1 and CDR2: KGHSH, LQKENI. V lost 6 bases and J lost 8, with 16 bases in between. CDR3 sequence: CASSPGLNGEAFF. Here the CDR3 DNA reads TGTGCCAGCTCGCCCGGACTTAATGGGGAAGCTTTCTTT. Full variable domain (outside the CDR3, taken from reference TRBV18 and TRBJ1-1): NAGVMQNPRHLVRRRGQEARLRCSPMKGHSHVYWYRQLPEEGLKFMVYLQKENIIDESGMPKERFSAEFPKEGPSILRIQQVVRGDSAAYFCASSPGLNGEAFFGQGTRLTVV.

The chain joins TRBV7-2 to TRBJ1-1; D unresolved. The CDR3 covers 13 residues. Germline V lookup: CDR1 SGHTA, CDR2 FQGNSA. V was trimmed by 5 bases and J by 7 bases, leaving 14 bases between them. CDR3 protein: CASSPPADLEAFF. The DNA of the CDR3 is TGTGCCAGCAGCCCCCCCGCGGATCTTGAAGCTTTCTTT.

V gene TRBV6-1 combines with J gene TRBJ1-3; weak D call: TRBD1 (5 bases). The CDR3 is made up of 14 amino acids. The germline V gene has CDR1 MNHNS and CDR2 SASEGT. The V gene lost 1 base and the J gene lost 3 bases, with 7 bases spanning the gap. The CDR3 region is CASSEVGRGNTIYF. The CDR3 DNA is TGTGCCAGCAGTGAAGTGGGACGTGGAAACACCATATATTTT.

The table lists this clone with a count of one. The chain couples TRBV4-1 to TRBJ2-5, with D tentatively TRBD2 (7 bases). The length of the CDR3 is 17 residues. Germline assignment: CDR1 MGHRA and CDR2 YSYEKL. The V end lost 2 bases, the J end lost 0 bases, and 16 bases lay between the germline ends. The CDR3 DNA sequence: TGCGCCAGCAGCCAACCCCCGGGAGGACAGTACCAAGAGACCCAGTACTTC. Its protein is CASSQPPGGQYQETQYF.

This rearrangement joins TRBV5-1 to TRBJ2-4; a possible D gene is TRBD2 (5 bases). The CDR3 has 14 residues. The germline CDR1 and CDR2 sequences are SGHRS and YFSETQ. Trimming pared 0 bases from V and 7 bases from J, leaving 11 bases between. As DNA, the CDR3 is TGCGCCAGCAGCTTGGGAGGGAGTAGGAACATTCAGTACTTC. Protein: CASSLGGSRNIQYF.

The chain has TRBV5-1 and TRBJ2-5; 9 nucleotides match TRBD2. Germline V lookup: CDR1 SGHRS, CDR2 YFSETQ. The ends lost 0 bases at V and 1 base at J; junction bases unmatched: 4. The CDR3 consists of 16 residues. CDR3 sequence: CASSLVGSGGQETQYF. CDR3 DNA sequence: TGCGCCAGCAGCTTGGTTGGTAGCGGGGGCCAAGAGACCCAGTACTTC.

The chain carries TRBV6-5 and TRBJ1-2; D is perhaps TRBD1 (5 bases). In germline, CDR1 is MNHEY, CDR2 SVGAGI. Trimming took off 6 bases at V and 4 bases at J, with 12 bases between the two ends. The CDR3 contains 13 residues. The CDR3 sequence: CASSPDSGYGYTF. CDR3 nucleotide sequence: TGTGCCAGCAGCCCCGACAGCGGCTATGGCTACACCTTC.

The chain has TRBV5-5 and TRBJ2-5; D is ambiguous. V gave up 0 bases and J gave up 4 bases, with 4 bases separating them. This CDR3 is 12 amino acids long. Germline-derived CDR1 and CDR2 are SGHKS and YYEKEE (reference sequence). CDR3 region: CASSLDGETQYF. The CDR3, as DNA: TGTGCCAGCAGCTTGGACGGAGAGACCCAGTACTTC.

The chain couples TRBV5-4 to TRBJ1-2, with D hard to call. Germline V gene data show CDR1 as SGHNT and CDR2 as YYREEE (reference sequence). The ends were cut back, 0 bases at V and 2 bases at J, with 5 bases in the middle. The CDR3 has 13 residues. The CDR3 loop is CASSLEQNYGYTF. The CDR3 nucleotides read TGTGCCAGCAGCTTGGAACAGAACTATGGCTACACCTTC.

The chain employs TRBV10-3 and TRBJ2-7; D may be TRBD1 (6 bases). The CDR3 length is 14 residues. Between the trimmed V and J ends, which lost 9 bases and 0 bases, there was a span of 15 bases. CDR1 is ENHRY, CDR2 SYGVKD, per germline. CDR3 bases: TGTGCCATTAGGGGGACCGCGAGCTCCTACGAGCAGTACTTC. It encodes CAIRGTASSYEQYF.

The rearrangement uses TRBV6-5 and TRBJ2-1, with D unclear. This CDR3 spans 14 amino acids. Germline V gene sequence: CDR1 MNHEY, CDR2 SVGAGI. Trimming shortened V by 6 bases and J by 9 bases, and 18 bases separated the two germline ends. This CDR3 is CASSPRILGTEQFF. CDR3 DNA: TGTGCCAGCAGCCCCCGAATTCTTGGCACTGAGCAGTTCTTC.

This rearrangement joins TRBV21-1 to TRBJ2-3; no check of the table's D call, TRBD1, against the DNA was made. TRBV21-1 is recorded as a pseudogene. The CDR3 consists of 15 residues. This CDR3 is CARVQGKRSTDTQYF. The CDR3 region has the DNA TGTGCCAGGGTACAGGGGAAGAGGAGCACAGATACGCAGTATTTT.

Relative to its sample, this clone is medium-sized. The chain recombines TRBV19 with TRBJ1-2, with a weak D call TRBD1 (5 bases). Germline CDR1 LNHDA, CDR2 SQIVND (reference sequence). V lost 8 bases to trimming and J lost 6 bases, with 19 bases between them. The CDR3 runs 14 residues. The CDR3 sequence: CASLLGPTGNGYTF. The CDR3 bases are TGTGCCAGTCTCCTGGGACCCACGGGGAATGGCTACACCTTC.

The chain couples TRBV5-1 to TRBJ2-7, with a tentative D call TRBD1 (6 bases). Per the germline V gene, CDR1 is SGHRS and CDR2 is YFSETQ. The ends were cut back, 3 bases at V and 11 bases at J, with 21 bases in the middle. This CDR3 comprises 14 residues. The CDR3 spells CASSSNDRTGTKYF. The CDR3 bases are TGCGCCAGCAGCTCGAACGACAGGACCGGAACAAAGTACTTC. Drawing the rest from reference TRBV5-1 and TRBJ2-7, the complete variable domain is KAGVTQTPRYLIKTRGQQVTLSCSPISGHRSVSWYQQTPGQGLQFLFEYFSETQRNKGNFPGRFSGRQFSNSRSEMNVSTLELGDSALYLCASSSNDRTGTKYFGPGTRLTVT.

The table lists this clone with a few counts. The chain recombines TRBV30 with TRBJ1-2; the D is unclear. The V end lost 4 bases, the J end lost 8 bases, and 17 bases lay between the germline ends. This CDR3 is built from 13 residues. CDR1 is GTSNPN and CDR2 is SVGIG in the germline V gene (reference sequence). CDR3 nucleotides: TGTGCCTGGAATCCTCAGCTGCTAGGGGGCTACACCTTC. Amino acids: CAWNPQLLGGYTF.

The rearrangement uses TRBV30 and TRBJ1-4; no firm D call. V was shortened by 1 base and J by 8 bases, with 14 bases between the two germline ends. CDR1 is GTSNPN and CDR2 is SVGIG in the germline V gene (reference sequence). The CDR3 contains 14 residues. The CDR3 is CAWSGEGIGEKLFF. CDR3 nucleotides: TGTGCCTGGAGTGGCGAAGGGATAGGGGAAAAACTGTTTTTT.

Here the CDR3 DNA reads TGCGCCAGCAGGGAGGGGGCCACTGAAGCTTTCTTT. Its translation is CASREGATEAFF. The chain employs TRBV5-1 and TRBJ1-1; 7 bases match TRBD1. Germline CDR1 reads SGHRS; CDR2 reads YFSETQ. The CDR3 spans 12 residues. V was clipped by 5 bases and J by 4 bases; unmatched bases: 2.

This chain links TRBV18 with TRBJ1-5; 9 bases are shared with TRBD1. Germline loops: CDR1 KGHSH, CDR2 LQKENI. The V gene end was trimmed by 2 bases and the J gene end by 3 bases; junction bases not matched to a gene: 5. This CDR3 is built from 16 residues. The CDR3 reads CASSPGDRASNQPQHF. The CDR3 bases are TGTGCCAGCTCACCAGGGGACAGGGCATCCAATCAGCCCCAGCATTTT.

The gene calls are TRBV7-2 and TRBJ2-2, with a weak D call TRBD1 (5 bases). The ends were cut back, 5 bases at V and 6 bases at J, with 13 bases in the middle. The CDR3 contains 14 residues. Germline V gene sequence: CDR1 SGHTA, CDR2 FQGNSA. The CDR3, as DNA: TGTGCCAGCAGCCGATCCAGGGTATCCGGGGAGCTGTTTTTT. Protein product: CASSRSRVSGELFF.

CDR3 sequence (DNA): TGTGCCAGCATCATACAGGGGGGCACTGAAGCTTTCTTT. Residues: CASIIQGGTEAFF. The V call is TRBV5-6, the J call TRBJ1-1, with 8 bases fitting TRBD1. Trimming at V came to 6 bases and at J to 4 bases, leaving 5 bases not matched to a gene. CDR3 size: 13 residues. Germline V gives CDR1 SGHDT, CDR2 YYEEEE.

Turning to this clone: This specimen includes other DNA sequences encoding the same CDR3. The V and J genes are TRBV18 and TRBJ2-3; 11 positions match TRBD2. CDR1 is KGHSH, CDR2 LQKENI, per germline. The CDR3 runs 16 residues. After removal of 3 bases from V and 1 base from J, the junction contained 3 bases not matched to a gene. The CDR3 coding sequence is TGTGCCAGCTCACCGCCGGGACTAGCGGGCACAGATACGCAGTATTTT. Protein sequence: CASSPPGLAGTDTQYF.

This clone appeared a single time. The chain carries TRBV5-1 and TRBJ2-2, with a tentative D call TRBD2 (5 bases). CDR3 length: 15 amino acids. Germline-derived CDR1 and CDR2 are SGHRS and YFSETQ. V lost 0 bases and J lost 4, with 10 bases in between. CDR3 sequence (DNA): TGCGCCAGCAGCTTGGGACCTAGCAGCACCGGGGAGCTGTTTTTT. Residues: CASSLGPSSTGELFF.